This T cell receptor beta chain stems from a study of T cells in Graves' hyperthyroidism and ophthalmopathy. The source material, RNA transcripts, was used to amplify TCR beta CDR3 regions. HTBI primers drove first-round RT-PCR of the TCR CDR3. Using its own MiXCR run on the multiplex PCR reads, TCRdb lists one record per CDR3 protein. This table has around 530,000 distinct CDR3 sequences, 15% to 20% appearing once. This clonotype was picked up many times. The antigen is undetermined. General observations from the study: Blood also carried most thyroid clonotypes expanded above 0.001.

Sequenced: blood. This receptor was taken from a woman under 30 with Graves' ophthalmopathy.

This chain's CDR3 is CASRLGGTGMNTEAFF. Written as DNA, the CDR3 is TGCGCCAGCAGATTAGGAGGGACAGGGATGAACACTGAAGCTTTCTTT. The V call is TRBV5-1, the J call TRBJ1-1; 9 bases line up with TRBD1. CDR1 is SGHRS and CDR2 is YFSETQ in the germline V gene. The CDR3 consists of 16 residues. V gave up 5 bases and J gave up 0 bases; unmatched junction bases: 8.